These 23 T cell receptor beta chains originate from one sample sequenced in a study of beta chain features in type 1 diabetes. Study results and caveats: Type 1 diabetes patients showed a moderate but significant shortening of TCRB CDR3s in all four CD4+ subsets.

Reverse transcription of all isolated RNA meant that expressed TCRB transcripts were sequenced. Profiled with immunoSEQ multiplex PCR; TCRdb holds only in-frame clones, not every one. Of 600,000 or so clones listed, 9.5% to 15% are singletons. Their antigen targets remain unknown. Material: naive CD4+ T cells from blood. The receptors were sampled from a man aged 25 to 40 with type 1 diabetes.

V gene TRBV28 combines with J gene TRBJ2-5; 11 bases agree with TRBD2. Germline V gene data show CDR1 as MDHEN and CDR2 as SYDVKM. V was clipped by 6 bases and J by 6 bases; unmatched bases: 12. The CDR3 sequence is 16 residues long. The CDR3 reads CASSAMTSGAAQTQYF. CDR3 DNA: TGTGCCAGCAGCGCCATGACTAGCGGGGCTGCCCAGACCCAGTACTTC.

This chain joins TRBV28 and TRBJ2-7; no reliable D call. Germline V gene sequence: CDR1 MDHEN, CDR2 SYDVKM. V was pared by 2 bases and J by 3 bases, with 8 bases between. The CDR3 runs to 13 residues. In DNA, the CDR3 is TGTGCCAGCAGTTTAAAATACAGCTACGAGCAGTACTTC. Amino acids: CASSLKYSYEQYF.

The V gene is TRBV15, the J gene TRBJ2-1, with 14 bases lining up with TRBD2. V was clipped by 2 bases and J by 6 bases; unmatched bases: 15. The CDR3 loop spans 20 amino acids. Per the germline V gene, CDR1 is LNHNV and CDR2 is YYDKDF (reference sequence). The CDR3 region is CATSRTPGLAGELPSNEQFF. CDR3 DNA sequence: TGTGCCACCAGCAGAACCCCGGGACTAGCGGGGGAACTTCCATCCAATGAGCAGTTCTTC.

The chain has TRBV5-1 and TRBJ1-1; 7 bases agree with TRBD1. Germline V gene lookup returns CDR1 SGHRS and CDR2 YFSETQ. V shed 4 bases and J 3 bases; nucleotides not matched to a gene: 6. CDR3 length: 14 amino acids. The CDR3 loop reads CASSPGQRYTEAFF. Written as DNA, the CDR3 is TGCGCCAGCAGCCCGGGACAGCGGTACACTGAAGCTTTCTTT.

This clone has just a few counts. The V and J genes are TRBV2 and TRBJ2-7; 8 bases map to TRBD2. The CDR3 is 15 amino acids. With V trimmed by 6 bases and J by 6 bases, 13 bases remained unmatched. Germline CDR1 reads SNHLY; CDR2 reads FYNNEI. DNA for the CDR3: TGTGCCAGCAGAAAAGGACTAGCTGACGCCGCCGAGCAGTACTTC. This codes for CASRKGLADAAEQYF.

The CDR3 nucleotides are TGTGCCAGCAGCTTAAACAGGGTCGGCCATAATTCACCCCTCCACTTT. It encodes CASSLNRVGHNSPLHF. The rearrangement uses TRBV11-2 and TRBJ1-6; D is possibly TRBD1 (6 bases). The CDR3 runs to 16 residues. V was pared by 2 bases and J by 5 bases, with 13 bases between. Germline-derived CDR1 and CDR2 are SGHAT and FQNNGV.

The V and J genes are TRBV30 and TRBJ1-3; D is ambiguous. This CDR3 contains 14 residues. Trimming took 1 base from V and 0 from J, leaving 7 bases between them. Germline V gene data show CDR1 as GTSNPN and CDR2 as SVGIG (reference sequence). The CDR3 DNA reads TGTGCCTGGAGTGGGGGTAACTCTGGAAACACCATATATTTT. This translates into CAWSGGNSGNTIYF.

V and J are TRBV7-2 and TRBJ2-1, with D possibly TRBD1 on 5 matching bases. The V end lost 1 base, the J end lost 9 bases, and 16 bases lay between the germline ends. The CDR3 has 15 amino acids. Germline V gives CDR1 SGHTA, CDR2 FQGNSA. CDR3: CASSLGPGRQGEQFF. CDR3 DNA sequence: TGTGCCAGCAGCTTAGGTCCAGGGCGTCAAGGTGAGCAGTTCTTC.

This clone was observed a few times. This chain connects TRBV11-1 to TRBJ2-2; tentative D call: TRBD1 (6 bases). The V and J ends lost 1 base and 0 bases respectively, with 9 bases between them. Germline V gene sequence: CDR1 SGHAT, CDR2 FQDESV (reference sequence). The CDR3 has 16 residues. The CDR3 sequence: CASSLVTGPNTGELFF. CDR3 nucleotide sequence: TGTGCCAGCAGCTTAGTCACAGGGCCGAACACCGGGGAGCTGTTTTTT. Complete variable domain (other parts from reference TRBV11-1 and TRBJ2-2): EAEVAQSPRYKITEKSQAVAFWCDPISGHATLYWYRQILGQGPELLVQFQDESVVDDSQLPKDRFSAERLKGVDSTLKIQPAELGDSAMYLCASSLVTGPNTGELFFGEGSRLTVL.

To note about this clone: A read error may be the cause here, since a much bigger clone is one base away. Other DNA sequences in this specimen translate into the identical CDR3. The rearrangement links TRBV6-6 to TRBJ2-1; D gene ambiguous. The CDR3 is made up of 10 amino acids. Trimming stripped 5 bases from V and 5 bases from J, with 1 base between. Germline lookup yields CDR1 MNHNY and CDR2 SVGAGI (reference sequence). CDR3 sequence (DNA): TGTGCCAGCAGTGACAATGAGCAGTTCTTC. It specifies CASSDNEQFF.

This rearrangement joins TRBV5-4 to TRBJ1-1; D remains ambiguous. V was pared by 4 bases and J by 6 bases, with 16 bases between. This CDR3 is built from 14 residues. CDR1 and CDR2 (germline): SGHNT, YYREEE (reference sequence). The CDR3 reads CASSLKTGEAEAFF. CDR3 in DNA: TGTGCCAGCAGCCTCAAAACTGGGGAGGCTGAAGCTTTCTTT. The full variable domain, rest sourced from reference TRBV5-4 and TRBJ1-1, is ETGVTQSPTHLIKTRGQQVTLRCSSQSGHNTVSWYQQALGQGPQFIFQYYREEENGRGNFPPRFSGLQFPNYSSELNVNALELDDSALYLCASSLKTGEAEAFFGQGTRLTVV.

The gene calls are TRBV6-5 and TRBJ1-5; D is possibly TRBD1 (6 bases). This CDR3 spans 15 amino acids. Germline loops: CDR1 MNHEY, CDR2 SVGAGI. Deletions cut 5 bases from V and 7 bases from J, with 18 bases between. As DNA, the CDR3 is TGTGCCAGCAGTGCCAGGGGCAGGGTAGACCAGCCCCAGCATTTT. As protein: CASSARGRVDQPQHF.

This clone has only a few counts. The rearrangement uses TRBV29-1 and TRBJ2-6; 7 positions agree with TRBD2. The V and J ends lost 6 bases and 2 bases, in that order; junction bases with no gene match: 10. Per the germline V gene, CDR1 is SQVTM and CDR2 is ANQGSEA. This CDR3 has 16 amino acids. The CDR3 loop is CSVVPRGTTGANVLTF. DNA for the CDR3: TGCAGCGTCGTCCCACGGGGGACTACTGGGGCCAACGTCCTGACTTTC.

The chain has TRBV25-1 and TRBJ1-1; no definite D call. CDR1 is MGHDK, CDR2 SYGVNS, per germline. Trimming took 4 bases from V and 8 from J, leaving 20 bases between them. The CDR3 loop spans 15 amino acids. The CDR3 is CASSGPGLSGTEAFF. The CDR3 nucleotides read TGTGCCAGCAGTGGGCCTGGGTTGTCCGGAACCGAAGCTTTCTTT.

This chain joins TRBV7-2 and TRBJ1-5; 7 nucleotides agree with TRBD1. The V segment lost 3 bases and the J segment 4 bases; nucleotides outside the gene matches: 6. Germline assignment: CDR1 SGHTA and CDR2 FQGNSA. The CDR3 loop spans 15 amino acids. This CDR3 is CASSFAGTENQPQHF. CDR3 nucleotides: TGTGCCAGCAGCTTCGCTGGGACAGAGAATCAGCCCCAGCATTTT.

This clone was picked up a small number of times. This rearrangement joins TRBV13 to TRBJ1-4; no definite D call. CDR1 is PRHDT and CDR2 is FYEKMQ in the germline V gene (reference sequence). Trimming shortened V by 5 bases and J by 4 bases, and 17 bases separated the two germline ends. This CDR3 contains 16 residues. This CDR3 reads CASSPGGGASNEKLFF. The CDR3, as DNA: TGTGCCAGCAGCCCAGGTGGAGGAGCTAGTAATGAAAAACTGTTTTTT.

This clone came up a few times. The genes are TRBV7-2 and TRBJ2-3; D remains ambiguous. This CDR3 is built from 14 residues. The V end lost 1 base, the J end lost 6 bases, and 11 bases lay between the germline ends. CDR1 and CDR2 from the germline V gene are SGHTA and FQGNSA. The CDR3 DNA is TGTGCCAGCAGCTTAGGAGCCCTCTCGGATACGCAGTATTTT. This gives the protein CASSLGALSDTQYF. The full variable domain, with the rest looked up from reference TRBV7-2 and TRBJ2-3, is GAGVSQSPSNKVTEKGKDVELRCDPISGHTALYWYRQSLGQGLEFLIYFQGNSAPDKSGLPSDRFSAERTGGSVSTLTIQRTQQEDSAVYLCASSLGALSDTQYFGPGTRLTVL.

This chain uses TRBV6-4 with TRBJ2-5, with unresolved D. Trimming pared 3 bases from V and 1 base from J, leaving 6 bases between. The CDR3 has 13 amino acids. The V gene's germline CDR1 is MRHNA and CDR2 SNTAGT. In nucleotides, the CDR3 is TGTGCCAGCAGTGAACAGCCCCAAGAGACCCAGTACTTC. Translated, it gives CASSEQPQETQYF.

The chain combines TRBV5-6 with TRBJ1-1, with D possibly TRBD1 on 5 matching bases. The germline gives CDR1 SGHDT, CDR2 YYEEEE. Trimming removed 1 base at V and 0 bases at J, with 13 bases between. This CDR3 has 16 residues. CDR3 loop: CASSLRRGLMNTEAFF. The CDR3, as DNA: TGTGCCAGCAGCTTGAGAAGGGGTCTCATGAACACTGAAGCTTTCTTT.

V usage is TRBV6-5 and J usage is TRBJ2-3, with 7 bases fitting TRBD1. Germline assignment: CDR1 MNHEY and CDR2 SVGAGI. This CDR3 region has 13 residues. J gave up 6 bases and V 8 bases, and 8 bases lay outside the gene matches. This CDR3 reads CASSDRATDTQYF. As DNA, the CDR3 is TGTGCCAGCTCCGACAGGGCGACGGATACGCAGTATTTT.

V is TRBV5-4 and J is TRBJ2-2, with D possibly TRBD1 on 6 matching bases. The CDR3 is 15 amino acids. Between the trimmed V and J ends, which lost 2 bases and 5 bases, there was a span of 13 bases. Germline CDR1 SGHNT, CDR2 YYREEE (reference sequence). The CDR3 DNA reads TGTGCCAGCAGCTTAACAGGGAGTGGGACCGGGGAGCTGTTTTTT. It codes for CASSLTGSGTGELFF.

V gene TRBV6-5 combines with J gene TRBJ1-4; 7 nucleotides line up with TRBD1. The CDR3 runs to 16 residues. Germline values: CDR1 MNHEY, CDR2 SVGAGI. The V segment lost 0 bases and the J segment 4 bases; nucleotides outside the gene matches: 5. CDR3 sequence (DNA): TGTGCCAGCAGTTACTCGTGGGGACAGCTTAATGAAAAACTGTTTTTT. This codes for CASSYSWGQLNEKLFF.

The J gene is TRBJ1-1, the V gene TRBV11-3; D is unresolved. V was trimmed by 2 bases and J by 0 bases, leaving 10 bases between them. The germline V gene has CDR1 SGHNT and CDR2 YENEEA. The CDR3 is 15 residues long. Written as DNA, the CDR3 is TGTGCCAGCAGCTTAATCTCGCGTATGAACACTGAAGCTTTCTTT. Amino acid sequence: CASSLISRMNTEAFF.